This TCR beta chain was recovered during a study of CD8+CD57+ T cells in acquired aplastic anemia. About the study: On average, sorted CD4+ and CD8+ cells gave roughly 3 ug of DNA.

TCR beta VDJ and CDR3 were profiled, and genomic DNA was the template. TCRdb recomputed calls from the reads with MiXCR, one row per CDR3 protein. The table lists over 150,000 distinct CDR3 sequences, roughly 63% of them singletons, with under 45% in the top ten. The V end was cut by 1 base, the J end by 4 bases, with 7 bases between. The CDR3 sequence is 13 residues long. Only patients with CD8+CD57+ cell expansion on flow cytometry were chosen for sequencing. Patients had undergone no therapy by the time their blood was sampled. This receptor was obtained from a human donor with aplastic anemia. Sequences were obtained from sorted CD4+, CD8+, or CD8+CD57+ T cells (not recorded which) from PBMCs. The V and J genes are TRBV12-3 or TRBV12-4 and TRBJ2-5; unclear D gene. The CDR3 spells CASSLGSSETQYF. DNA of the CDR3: TGTGCCAGCAGTTTAGGGAGTTCAGAGACCCAGTACTTC.